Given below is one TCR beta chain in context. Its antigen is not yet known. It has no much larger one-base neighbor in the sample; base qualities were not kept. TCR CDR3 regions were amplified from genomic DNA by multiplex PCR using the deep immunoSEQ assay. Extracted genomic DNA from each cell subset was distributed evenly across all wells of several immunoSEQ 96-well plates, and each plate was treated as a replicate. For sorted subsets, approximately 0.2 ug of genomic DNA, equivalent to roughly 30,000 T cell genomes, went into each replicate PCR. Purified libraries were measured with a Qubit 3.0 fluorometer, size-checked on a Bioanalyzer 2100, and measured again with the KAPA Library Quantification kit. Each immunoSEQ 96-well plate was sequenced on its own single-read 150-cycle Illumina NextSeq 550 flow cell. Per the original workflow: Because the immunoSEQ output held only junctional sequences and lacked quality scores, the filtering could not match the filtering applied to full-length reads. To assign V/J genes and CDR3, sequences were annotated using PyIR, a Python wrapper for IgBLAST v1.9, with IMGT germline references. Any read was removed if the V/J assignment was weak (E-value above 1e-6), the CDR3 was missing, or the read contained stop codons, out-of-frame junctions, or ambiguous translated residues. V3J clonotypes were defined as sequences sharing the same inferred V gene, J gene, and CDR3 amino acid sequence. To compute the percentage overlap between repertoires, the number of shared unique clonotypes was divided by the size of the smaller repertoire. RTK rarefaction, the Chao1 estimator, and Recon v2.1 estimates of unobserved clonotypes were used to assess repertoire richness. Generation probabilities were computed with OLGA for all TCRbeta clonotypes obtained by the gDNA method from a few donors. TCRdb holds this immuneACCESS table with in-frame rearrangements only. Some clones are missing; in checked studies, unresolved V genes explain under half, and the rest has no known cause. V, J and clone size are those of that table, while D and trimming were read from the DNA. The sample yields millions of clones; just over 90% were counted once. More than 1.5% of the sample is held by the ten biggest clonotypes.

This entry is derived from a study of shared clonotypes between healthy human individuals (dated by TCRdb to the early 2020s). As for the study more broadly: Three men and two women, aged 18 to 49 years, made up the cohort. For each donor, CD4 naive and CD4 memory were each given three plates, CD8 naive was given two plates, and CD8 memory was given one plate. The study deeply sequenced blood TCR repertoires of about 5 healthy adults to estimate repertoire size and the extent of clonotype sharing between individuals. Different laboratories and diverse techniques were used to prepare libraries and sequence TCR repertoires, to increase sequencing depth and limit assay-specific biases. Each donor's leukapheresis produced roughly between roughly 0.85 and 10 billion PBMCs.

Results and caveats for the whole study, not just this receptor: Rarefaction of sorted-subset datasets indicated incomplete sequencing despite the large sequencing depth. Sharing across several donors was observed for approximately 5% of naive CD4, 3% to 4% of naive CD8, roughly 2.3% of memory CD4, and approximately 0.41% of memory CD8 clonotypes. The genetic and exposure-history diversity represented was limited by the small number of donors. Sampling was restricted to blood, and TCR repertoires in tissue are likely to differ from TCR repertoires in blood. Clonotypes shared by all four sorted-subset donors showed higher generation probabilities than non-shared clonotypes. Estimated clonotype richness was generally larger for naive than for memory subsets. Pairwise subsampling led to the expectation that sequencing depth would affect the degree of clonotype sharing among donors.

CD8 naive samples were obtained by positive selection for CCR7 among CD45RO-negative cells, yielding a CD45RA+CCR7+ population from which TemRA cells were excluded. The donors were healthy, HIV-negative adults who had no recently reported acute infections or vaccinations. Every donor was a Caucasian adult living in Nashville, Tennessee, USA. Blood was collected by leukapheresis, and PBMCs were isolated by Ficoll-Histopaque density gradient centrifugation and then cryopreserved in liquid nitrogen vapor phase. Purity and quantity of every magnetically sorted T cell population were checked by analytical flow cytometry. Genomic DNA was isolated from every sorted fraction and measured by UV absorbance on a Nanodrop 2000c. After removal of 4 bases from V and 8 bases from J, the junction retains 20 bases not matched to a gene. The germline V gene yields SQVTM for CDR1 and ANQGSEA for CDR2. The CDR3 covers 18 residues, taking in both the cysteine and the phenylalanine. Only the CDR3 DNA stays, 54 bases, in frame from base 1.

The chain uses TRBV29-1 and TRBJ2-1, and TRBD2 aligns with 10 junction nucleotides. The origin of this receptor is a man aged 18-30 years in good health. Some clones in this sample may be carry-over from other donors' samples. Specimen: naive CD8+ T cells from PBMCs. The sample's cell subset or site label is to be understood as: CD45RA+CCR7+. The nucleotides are TGCAGCGTTGTGTCAGGGGGTAAGCGGAAACTAGCGGGATATGAGCAGTTCTTC. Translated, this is CSVVSGGKRKLAGYEQFF.